The 20 T cell receptor beta chains reported below all come from one sample, sequenced in a study of shared clonotypes between healthy human individuals. TCRdb keeps only in-frame clones here, not all; method: immunoSEQ multiplex PCR. The profile shows approximately 980,000 clones, around three quarters of them singletons. The sequenced sample was memory CD4+ T cells sorted from blood. The subset denotes: CD45RA-negative fraction. The receptor set was obtained from a man younger than 35 in good health.

V and J are TRBV4-3 and TRBJ2-1; D is tentatively TRBD1 or TRBD2 (6 bases each). This CDR3 is built from 17 residues. Trimming took off 0 bases at V and 4 bases at J, with 16 bases between the two ends. Germline V lookup: CDR1 LGHNA, CDR2 YSLEER. Here the CDR3 reads CASSQDTNGGGYNEQFF. The CDR3, as DNA: TGCGCCAGCAGCCAAGATACGAACGGAGGGGGGTACAATGAGCAGTTCTTC.

This clone was picked up one time. The rearrangement links TRBV5-4 to TRBJ2-3; 7 nucleotides agree with TRBD1. V lost 1 base to trimming and J lost 2 bases; unmatched junction nucleotides: 7. Germline loops: CDR1 SGHNT, CDR2 YYREEE (reference sequence). The CDR3 extends over 16 amino acids. The CDR3 here is CASSLIDRVITDTQYF. CDR3 nucleotide sequence: TGTGCCAGCAGCTTGATCGACAGGGTGATCACAGATACGCAGTATTTT. Full variable domain (remainder filled in from reference TRBV5-4 and TRBJ2-3): ETGVTQSPTHLIKTRGQQVTLRCSSQSGHNTVSWYQQALGQGPQFIFQYYREEENGRGNFPPRFSGLQFPNYSSELNVNALELDDSALYLCASSLIDRVITDTQYFGPGTRLTVL.

On this clone: This specimen includes other DNA sequences encoding the same CDR3. The chain recombines TRBV18 with TRBJ1-1; D not certain. The CDR3 runs to 14 residues. Germline lookup yields CDR1 KGHSH and CDR2 LQKENI. V lost 1 base and J lost 0, with 6 bases in between. CDR3 sequence: CASSPQVMNTEAFF. CDR3 DNA sequence: TGTGCCAGCTCACCACAGGTGATGAACACTGAAGCTTTCTTT.

V usage is TRBV5-1 and J usage is TRBJ1-5; a possible D gene is TRBD1 (5 bases). CDR3 length equals 13 residues. Germline V gene sequence: CDR1 SGHRS, CDR2 YFSETQ. With 0 bases removed from V and 7 bases from J, the gap between germline ends came to 8 bases. The CDR3 loop reads CASSLERGQPQHF. The CDR3 nucleotides are TGCGCCAGCAGCTTGGAGCGGGGGCAGCCCCAGCATTTT. Full variable domain (rest looked up from reference TRBV5-1 and TRBJ1-5): KAGVTQTPRYLIKTRGQQVTLSCSPISGHRSVSWYQQTPGQGLQFLFEYFSETQRNKGNFPGRFSGRQFSNSRSEMNVSTLELGDSALYLCASSLERGQPQHFGDGTRLSIL.

This chain links TRBV2 with TRBJ1-5, with TRBD1 matching over 8 bases. CDR1 is SNHLY, CDR2 FYNNEI, per germline. V gave up 4 bases and J gave up 1 base; unmatched junction bases: 3. This CDR3 region has 15 residues. The chain's CDR3 is CASSGTGMSNQPQHF. The CDR3 DNA reads as TGTGCCAGCAGTGGGACAGGGATGAGCAATCAGCCCCAGCATTTT.

The chain is built from TRBV7-8 and TRBJ2-7, with TRBD2 matching 14 bases. This CDR3 contains 16 residues. V trimming: 5 bases; J trimming: 1 base; junction bases outside the gene matches: 4. Germline V gene lookup returns CDR1 SGHVS and CDR2 FQNEAQ. The CDR3 is CASSARLAGGSYEQYF. CDR3 sequence (DNA): TGTGCCAGCAGCGCCCGACTAGCGGGGGGGTCCTACGAGCAGTACTTC.

As regards this clone: This sample includes further DNA sequences coding for the same CDR3. CDR3 DNA sequence: TGTGCCAGCAGTTTAGACGACTATGGCTACACCTTC. It encodes CASSLDDYGYTF. This chain connects TRBV28 to TRBJ1-2; D is unclear. V was clipped by 2 bases and J by 3 bases, with 4 bases between them. The CDR3 loop spans 12 amino acids. The V gene's germline CDR1 is MDHEN and CDR2 SYDVKM.

The CDR3 DNA is TGTGCCAGCTCGGACAGGGGACCGGAAAAACTGTTTTTT. Its translation: CASSDRGPEKLFF. This chain uses TRBV28 with TRBJ1-4; 9 nucleotides match TRBD1. Unmatched junction bases numbered 6, after V lost 8 bases and J lost 8 bases. The germline V gene encodes CDR1 MDHEN and CDR2 SYDVKM. The length of the CDR3 is 13 residues.

The chain combines TRBV6-5 with TRBJ2-7, with 11 bases aligning to TRBD2. CDR1 and CDR2 (germline): MNHEY, SVGAGI. This CDR3 region has 14 residues. V dropped 6 bases and J dropped 6; count of bases not matched to a gene: 7. CDR3 residues: CASSNSGRELEQYF. The CDR3 DNA follows: TGTGCCAGCAGCAATAGCGGGAGGGAACTCGAGCAGTACTTC.

Notes on this clone: The sample holds other DNA sequences that translate to the same CDR3. CDR3 nucleotides: TGCGCCAGCAGCTTTACGGGACAGGGGGTGAACACTGAAGCTTTCTTT. It encodes CASSFTGQGVNTEAFF. The chain is built from TRBV5-1 and TRBJ1-1; 11 bases match TRBD1. Germline V gene lookup returns CDR1 SGHRS and CDR2 YFSETQ. The V gene end was trimmed by 2 bases and the J gene end by 0 bases; junction bases not matched to a gene: 3. This CDR3 is 16 amino acids long.

The gene calls are TRBV7-2 and TRBJ2-1; TRBD2 agrees at 8 bases. CDR3 length: 15 residues. From germline, CDR1 is SGHTA and CDR2 FQGNSA. V shed 0 bases and J 4 bases; nucleotides not matched to a gene: 2. The CDR3 spells CASSLASGTYNEQFF. For the CDR3, the DNA is TGTGCCAGCAGCTTAGCTAGCGGGACTTACAATGAGCAGTTCTTC.

The chain joins TRBV5-1 to TRBJ1-1; D is undetermined. The length of the CDR3 is 14 residues. The V gene's germline CDR1 is SGHRS and CDR2 YFSETQ. V was pared by 4 bases and J by 1 base, with 11 bases between. The CDR3 reads CASSPPSGNTEAFF. The CDR3 DNA reads TGCGCCAGCAGCCCCCCCTCGGGGAACACTGAAGCTTTCTTT. Complete variable domain (other parts from reference TRBV5-1 and TRBJ1-1): KAGVTQTPRYLIKTRGQQVTLSCSPISGHRSVSWYQQTPGQGLQFLFEYFSETQRNKGNFPGRFSGRQFSNSRSEMNVSTLELGDSALYLCASSPPSGNTEAFFGQGTRLTVV.

This rearrangement joins TRBV5-1 to TRBJ2-3; TRBD2 agrees at 10 bases. CDR3 length: 18 amino acids. CDR1 is SGHRS, CDR2 YFSETQ, per germline. V trimming: 0 bases; J trimming: 0 bases; junction bases outside the gene matches: 7. CDR3 loop: CASSLGGLAVSSTDTQYF. The CDR3 DNA reads as TGCGCCAGCAGCTTGGGTGGACTAGCGGTTTCTAGCACAGATACGCAGTATTTT.

This sequence joins TRBV11-2 and TRBJ2-7, with D perhaps TRBD2 (6 bases). Germline V lookup: CDR1 SGHAT, CDR2 FQNNGV. The CDR3 totals 16 residues. V gave up 1 base and J gave up 2 bases, with 15 bases separating them. As DNA, the CDR3 is TGTGCCAGCAGCTTAGGTTACGGGAGTAACCCCTACGAGCAGTACTTC. Translated, it gives CASSLGYGSNPYEQYF.

The chain recombines TRBV2 with TRBJ2-7, with D tentatively TRBD1 (6 bases). Germline CDR1 and CDR2: SNHLY and FYNNEI. The germline V and J ends were trimmed by 6 bases and 4 bases, with 19 bases remaining between them. The CDR3 runs to 15 residues. CDR3: CASSAAGARGYEQYF. For the CDR3, the DNA is TGTGCCAGCAGCGCAGCAGGGGCTAGGGGGTACGAGCAGTACTTC.

The chain has TRBV9 and TRBJ2-5; no definite D call. This CDR3 contains 14 residues. CDR1 SGDLS and CDR2 YYNGEE come from the germline V gene. Trimming took 0 bases from V and 5 from J, leaving 11 bases between them. This CDR3 reads CASSVGASMETQYF. The CDR3 nucleotides read TGTGCCAGCAGCGTAGGGGCTAGTATGGAGACCCAGTACTTC. The full variable domain, its missing parts supplied by reference TRBV9 and TRBJ2-5, is DSGVTQTPKHLITATGQRVTLRCSPRSGDLSVYWYQQSLDQGLQFLIQYYNGEERAKGNILERFSAQQFPDLHSELNLSSLELGDSALYFCASSVGASMETQYFGPGTRLLVL.

This clone appeared a single time. J is TRBJ2-3 and V is TRBV25-1; 10 nucleotides align to TRBD2. V lost 6 bases and J lost 6; bases outside the gene matches: 9. Germline V gene lookup returns CDR1 MGHDK and CDR2 SYGVNS. The CDR3 is made up of 15 amino acids. CDR3 bases: TGTGCCAGCAGAAGAAGCGGGGGGGCGTTGGATACGCAGTATTTT. Translation gives CASRRSGGALDTQYF. Supplemented by reference TRBV25-1 and TRBJ2-3, the full variable domain reads EADIYQTPRYLVIGTGKKITLECSQTMGHDKMYWYQQDPGMELHLIHYSYGVNSTEKGDLSSESTVSRIRTEHFPLTLESARPSHTSQYLCASRRSGGALDTQYFGPGTRLTVL.

This clone appeared once. The chain has TRBV7-2 and TRBJ2-7; 10 bases agree with TRBD2. The V gene's germline CDR1 is SGHTA and CDR2 FQGNSA. CDR3 length equals 16 residues. J gave up 5 bases and V 2 bases, and 9 bases lay outside the gene matches. CDR3 nucleotide sequence: TGTGCCAGCAGCTTACGCCCTAGCGGGAGTTTGGACGAGCAGTACTTC. Amino acids: CASSLRPSGSLDEQYF.

The rearrangement joins TRBV2 to TRBJ2-1; the D gene could be TRBD1 or TRBD2 (5 bases each). The germline V and J ends were trimmed by 6 bases and 2 bases, with 14 bases remaining between them. CDR3 length: 15 residues. CDR1 is SNHLY and CDR2 is FYNNEI in the germline V gene. The CDR3 loop is CASRSRDAAYNEQFF. The DNA of the CDR3 is TGTGCCAGCAGATCTAGGGACGCCGCCTACAATGAGCAGTTCTTC.

This clone was found once. The chain uses TRBV5-4 and TRBJ2-3; 10 nucleotides align to TRBD2. This CDR3 has 17 amino acids. V shed 1 base, J shed 4 bases, and the junction held 9 bases outside the gene matches. CDR1 is SGHNT and CDR2 is YYREEE in the germline V gene (reference sequence). CDR3 sequence reads: CASSLRIAGGRADTQYF. The DNA of the CDR3 is TGTGCCAGCAGCTTGCGGATAGCGGGGGGCCGGGCAGATACGCAGTATTTT.